A single sample gave rise to the 20 T cell receptor beta chains below, sequenced in a study of blood T cell repertoires in COVID-19. The protocol was immunoSEQ multiplex PCR, while the TCRdb copy is restricted to in-frame clones and leaves out a portion. The sample has a few hundred thousand clones; 87% are singletons. The sample taken for sequencing was PBMCs or T cells enriched from blood (not recorded which). The receptors come from a woman aged 30 to 39 who had recovered from COVID-19.

The rearrangement joins TRBV28 to TRBJ2-1; possibly TRBD1 for D (5 bases). Germline loops: CDR1 MDHEN, CDR2 SYDVKM. Trimming left V 5 bases short and J 4 bases short, with 21 bases between. This CDR3 region has 17 residues. The CDR3 region is CASSPIWEGAGYNEQFF. In DNA form, the CDR3 reads TGTGCCAGCAGTCCCATTTGGGAAGGGGCTGGGTACAATGAGCAGTTCTTC.

The chain carries TRBV6-5 and TRBJ1-6, with no clear D. Per the germline V gene, CDR1 is MNHEY and CDR2 is SVGAGI. CDR3 size: 13 residues. Trimming cost V 6 bases and J 6 bases, with 9 bases left between them. CDR3 DNA: TGTGCCAGCAGCTACGGTAGTAATTCACCCCTCCACTTT. Residues: CASSYGSNSPLHF.

This clone was observed once. The chain employs TRBV15 and TRBJ2-2, with D possibly matching TRBD1 (7 bases). This CDR3 is built from 16 residues. Trimming took off 0 bases at V and 6 bases at J, with 14 bases between the two ends. The germline V gene encodes CDR1 LNHNV and CDR2 YYDKDF (reference sequence). The chain's CDR3 is CATSRDRGTVAGELFF. CDR3 DNA sequence: TGTGCCACCAGCAGAGATCGCGGGACAGTCGCCGGGGAGCTGTTTTTT.

The chain couples TRBV30 to TRBJ2-7; the D is unclear. The germline V and J ends were trimmed by 2 bases and 2 bases, with 7 bases remaining between them. CDR3 length equals 12 residues. Germline V lookup: CDR1 GTSNPN, CDR2 SVGIG (reference sequence). The CDR3 nucleotides are TGTGCCTGGAGTTCTACCCCCTACGAGCAGTACTTC. Residues: CAWSSTPYEQYF.

This clone appeared a single time. The chain couples TRBV2 to TRBJ1-2; 10 nucleotides match TRBD1. With V trimmed by 1 base and J by 3 bases, 5 bases remained unmatched. CDR1 is SNHLY and CDR2 is FYNNEI in the germline V gene. The CDR3 is made up of 16 amino acids. CDR3 sequence (DNA): TGTGCCAGCAGTGAAGGGACAGGGGGTTCTTACTATGGCTACACCTTC. This sequence encodes CASSEGTGGSYYGYTF.

V is TRBV30 and J is TRBJ1-2, with D possibly matching TRBD1 (5 bases). Germline V CDR1 and CDR2: GTSNPN, SVGIG (reference sequence). This CDR3 has 14 amino acids. Trimming removed 2 bases at V and 2 bases at J, with 12 bases between. The CDR3 sequence is CAWSRAGRNYGYTF. In DNA form, the CDR3 reads TGTGCCTGGAGTAGGGCAGGGAGGAACTATGGCTACACCTTC. Combining the CDR3 with reference TRBV30 and TRBJ1-2 gives the whole variable domain SQTIHQWPATLVQPVGSPLSLECTVEGTSNPNLYWYRQAAGRGLQLLFYSVGIGQISSEVPQNLSASRPQDRQFILSSKKLLLSDSGFYLCAWSRAGRNYGYTFGSGTRLTVV.

The rearrangement uses TRBV7-9 and TRBJ2-1; D perhaps matches TRBD1 (6 bases). This CDR3 contains 15 residues. V shed 5 bases and J shed 5 bases, with 16 bases lying between them. The V gene's germline CDR1 is SEHNR and CDR2 FQNEAQ (reference sequence). CDR3 in DNA: TGTGCCAGCAGCCCCGAGGGCCAGGGGAACAATGAGCAGTTCTTC. It specifies CASSPEGQGNNEQFF.

This clone appeared a few times. This sequence joins TRBV30 and TRBJ2-3; D might be TRBD2 (7 bases). The CDR3 length is 17 residues. V shed 0 bases and J shed 3 bases, with 19 bases lying between them. Germline lookup yields CDR1 GTSNPN and CDR2 SVGIG (reference sequence). This CDR3 is CAWSVRRGGRRTDTQYF. The CDR3 nucleotides are TGTGCCTGGAGTGTACGGAGGGGGGGCCGTAGGACAGATACGCAGTATTTT.

This chain links TRBV7-2 with TRBJ2-1; 7 bases match TRBD1. The CDR3 has 16 amino acids. Germline lookup yields CDR1 SGHTA and CDR2 FQGNSA. The junction had 4 bases not matched to a gene; V was cut back by 1 base and J by 1 base. This chain's CDR3 is CASSLVGTASYNEQFF. For the CDR3, the DNA is TGTGCCAGCAGCTTAGTCGGGACAGCATCCTACAATGAGCAGTTCTTC.

The chain uses TRBV28 and TRBJ2-7; tentative D call: TRBD2 (5 bases). Germline CDR1 MDHEN, CDR2 SYDVKM. V dropped 6 bases and J dropped 1 base, with 10 bases sitting between them. The CDR3 is made up of 13 amino acids. The CDR3 DNA sequence: TGTGCCAGCAGCGGGGTTCTGTCCTACGAGCAGTACTTC. This translates into CASSGVLSYEQYF. Variable domain in full (rest from reference TRBV28 and TRBJ2-7): DVKVTQSSRYLVKRTGEKVFLECVQDMDHENMFWYRQDPGLGLRLIYFSYDVKMKEKGDIPEGYSVSREKKERFSLILESASTNQTSMYLCASSGVLSYEQYFGPGTRLTVT.

V usage is TRBV5-1 and J usage is TRBJ2-7; 9 bases are shared with TRBD2. Germline V gene lookup returns CDR1 SGHRS and CDR2 YFSETQ. V shed 4 bases and J 2 bases; nucleotides not matched to a gene: 10. CDR3 length equals 16 residues. The CDR3 nucleotides are TGCGCCAGCAGCGTCGGACTAGCGCCCAACACCTACGAGCAGTACTTC. It yields the protein CASSVGLAPNTYEQYF.

The genes are TRBV28 and TRBJ1-2; 9 bases align to TRBD1. This CDR3 region has 15 residues. Germline values: CDR1 MDHEN, CDR2 SYDVKM. With V trimmed by 3 bases and J by 3 bases, 5 bases remained unmatched. CDR3 in amino acids: CASSFLDRGHYGYTF. DNA of the CDR3: TGTGCCAGCAGTTTCTTGGACAGGGGACACTATGGCTACACCTTC.

The chain combines TRBV7-9 with TRBJ1-5; possible D gene TRBD1, 6 bases. This CDR3 spans 15 amino acids. The V and J ends lost 5 bases and 2 bases respectively, with 13 bases between them. Per the germline V gene, CDR1 is SEHNR and CDR2 is FQNEAQ (reference sequence). The CDR3 sequence is CASSDQGLGNQPQHF. The DNA of the CDR3 is TGTGCCAGCAGCGATCAGGGGCTCGGCAATCAGCCCCAGCATTTT. The full variable domain, with the rest looked up from reference TRBV7-9 and TRBJ1-5, is DTGVSQNPRHKITKRGQNVTFRCDPISEHNRLYWYRQTLGQGPEFLTYFQNEAQLEKSRLLSDRFSAERPKGSFSTLEIQRTEQGDSAMYLCASSDQGLGNQPQHFGDGTRLSIL.

This chain links TRBV27 with TRBJ2-7, with D maybe TRBD1 (8 bases). The germline gives CDR1 MNHEY, CDR2 SMNVEV (reference sequence). Trimming took 8 bases from V and 2 from J, leaving 19 bases between them. CDR3 length: 15 residues. The chain's CDR3 is CASGRGQGGTYEQYF. CDR3 in DNA: TGTGCCAGCGGAAGAGGACAGGGAGGGACCTACGAGCAGTACTTC.

V is TRBV10-1 and J is TRBJ2-1; tentatively, D is TRBD1 (6 bases). The V end lost 3 bases, the J end lost 4 bases, and 10 bases lay between the germline ends. The CDR3 contains 14 residues. CDR1 is WNHNN and CDR2 is SYGVQD in the germline V gene (reference sequence). CDR3 loop: CASSDRTVYNEQFF. The CDR3 DNA reads as TGCGCCAGCAGTGACCGGACAGTTTACAATGAGCAGTTCTTC.

Note on this clone: The same CDR3 is also encoded by other DNA sequences in this sample. The CDR3 is CASSPGGNYGYTF. CDR3 nucleotides: TGTGCCAGCAGCCCCGGCGGGAACTATGGCTACACCTTC. The V gene is TRBV2, the J gene TRBJ1-2, with D unclear. The CDR3 contains 13 residues. Germline-derived CDR1 and CDR2 are SNHLY and FYNNEI. Trimming took off 6 bases at V and 2 bases at J, with 10 bases between the two ends.

J is TRBJ1-6 and V is TRBV12-5, with 7 bases lining up with TRBD1. CDR1 and CDR2 (germline): LGHNT, FRNRAP. The trim removed 5 bases at V and 6 bases at J, leaving 4 bases unmatched. This CDR3 has 14 residues. CDR3 coding DNA: TGTGCTAGTGGTGCCGGGACAGCTAATTCACCCCTCCACTTT. It yields the protein CASGAGTANSPLHF.

CDR3 sequence reads: CSSQGMMNTEAFF. CDR3 sequence (DNA): TGCAGCTCACAGGGGATGATGAACACTGAAGCTTTCTTT. V gene TRBV29-1 combines with J gene TRBJ1-1; 7 nucleotides match TRBD1. Trimming removed 8 bases from V and 0 bases from J; junction bases left unmatched: 6. Per germline, CDR1 SQVTM and CDR2 ANQGSEA. The CDR3 loop spans 13 amino acids.

The sample holds one count of this clone. This rearrangement joins TRBV30 to TRBJ1-5; D is ambiguous. The germline gives CDR1 GTSNPN, CDR2 SVGIG (reference sequence). Trimming removed 2 bases at V and 6 bases at J, with 14 bases between. The CDR3 is made up of 14 amino acids. The CDR3 reads CAWSLSSTVQPQHF. CDR3 bases: TGTGCCTGGAGTTTGTCGAGCACGGTTCAGCCCCAGCATTTT.

This rearrangement joins TRBV7-6 to TRBJ1-3, with D uncertain. Germline V gene lookup returns CDR1 SGHVS and CDR2 FNYEAQ. This CDR3 spans 15 amino acids. V was pared by 5 bases and J by 0 bases, with 11 bases between. The CDR3 loop reads CASSPFSSSGNTIYF. The CDR3 DNA is TGTGCCAGCAGCCCCTTTTCCTCCTCTGGAAACACCATATATTTT.